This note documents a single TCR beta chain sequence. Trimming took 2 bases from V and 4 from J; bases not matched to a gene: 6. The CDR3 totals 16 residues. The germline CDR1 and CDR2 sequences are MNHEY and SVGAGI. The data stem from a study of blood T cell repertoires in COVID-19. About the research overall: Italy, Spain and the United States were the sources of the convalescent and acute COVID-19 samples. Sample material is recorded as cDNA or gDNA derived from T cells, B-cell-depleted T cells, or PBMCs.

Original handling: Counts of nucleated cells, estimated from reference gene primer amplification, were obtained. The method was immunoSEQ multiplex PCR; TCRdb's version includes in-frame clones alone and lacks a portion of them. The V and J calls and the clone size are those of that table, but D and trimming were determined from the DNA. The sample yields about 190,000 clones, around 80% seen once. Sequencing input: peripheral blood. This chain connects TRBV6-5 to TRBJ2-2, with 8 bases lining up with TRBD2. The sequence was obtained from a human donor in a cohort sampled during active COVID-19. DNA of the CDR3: TGTGCCAGCAGTTACAAAGCGGGAGTCGGCACCGGGGAGCTGTTTTTT. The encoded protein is CASSYKAGVGTGELFF.